This is a list of T cell receptor beta chains from one sample in a study of CD8 T cells in Susac syndrome. TCRdb reprocessed the immunoSEQ multiplex PCR reads via MiXCR and lists one record per CDR3 protein. The table records 150,000 to 160,000 distinct CDR3 sequences, about 95% of them present only once. Sequenced sample: CD8+ T cells from PBMCs. Receptors were obtained from a human donor with multiple sclerosis. Each CDR3 is given with its conserved first and last residue. The D gene is left open where the match is weak. Size is omitted from some rows. Given values are once, few, many or a class for expanded clones.

D	size	J	length	V	CDR3	DNA
-	-	TRBJ2-3	12	TRBV27	CASGLRRDTQYF	TGTGCCAGCGGGTTGCGGAGAGATACGCAGTATTTT
TRBD2	once	TRBJ2-1	14	TRBV9	CASSVVSGAVEQFF	TGTGCCAGCAGCGTAGTCAGCGGGGCGGTTGAGCAGTTCTTC
-	few	TRBJ1-1	13	TRBV9	CASSVRVNTEAFF	TGTGCCAGCAGCGTTAGGGTGAACACTGAAGCTTTCTTT
-	-	TRBJ2-1	15	TRBV9	CASSVRQASYNEQFF	TGTGCCAGCAGCGTAAGACAAGCCTCCTACAATGAGCAGTTCTTC
-	-	TRBJ2-3	17	TRBV23-1	CASSRKQGGGRTDTQYF	TGCGCCAGCAGCCGGAAACAGGGAGGTGGGAGAACAGATACGCAGTATTTT
-	-	TRBJ1-2	13	TRBV9	CASSVGGDYGYTF	TGTGCCAGCAGCGTCGGGGGGGACTATGGCTACACCTTC
TRBD1	-	TRBJ1-2	15	TRBV23-1	CATSAGTGSFYGYTF	TGCGCCACCAGTGCTGGGACAGGTTCCTTCTATGGCTACACCTTC
-	-	TRBJ2-4	12	TRBV7-3	CASAGAQNIQYF	TGTGCTTCTGCAGGGGCCCAAAACATTCAGTACTTC
TRBD1	-	TRBJ2-5	14	TRBV9	CASSDRQGLETQYF	TGTGCCAGCAGCGATAGACAGGGATTGGAGACCCAGTACTTC
-	-	TRBJ2-7	11	TRBV12-3/TRBV12-4	CHGGTSYEQYF	TGCCACGGGGGCACCTCCTACGAGCAGTACTTC
-	-	TRBJ1-5	14	TRBV4-1	CASSQGSGNQPQHF	TGCGCCAGCAGCCAAGGTTCTGGTAATCAGCCCCAGCATTTT
TRBD1	-	TRBJ1-4	13	TRBV29-1	CSAGTGLNEKLFF	TGCAGCGCCGGGACAGGACTTAATGAAAAACTGTTTTTT
-	-	TRBJ1-1	16	TRBV11-1	CASAEGVGLMNTEAFF	TGTGCCAGCGCGGAGGGAGTGGGACTTATGAACACTGAAGCTTTCTTT
TRBD1	-	TRBJ2-5	16	TRBV7-3	CASSLIGQGAGETQYF	TGTGCCAGCAGCTTAATTGGGCAGGGGGCGGGTGAGACCCAGTACTTC
-	once	TRBJ2-7	14	TRBV7-9	CASSWGVDSLEQYF	TGTGCCAGCAGCTGGGGAGTCGACTCCCTGGAGCAGTACTTC
-	-	TRBJ2-1	14	TRBV29-1	CSVRVLPGYNEQFF	TGCAGCGTTCGGGTTCTCCCTGGATACAATGAGCAGTTCTTC
TRBD2	once	TRBJ2-1	14	TRBV11-2	CASSASGVGSEQFF	TGTGCCAGCAGCGCCAGCGGGGTAGGGAGTGAGCAGTTCTTC
-	-	TRBJ1-1	15	TRBV2	CASSSPDTVNTEAFF	TGTGCCAGCAGTAGTCCGGACACGGTAAACACTGAAGCTTTCTTT
-	-	TRBJ2-3	13	TRBV14	CASSQPYPDTQYF	TGTGCCAGCAGCCAACCCTACCCAGATACGCAGTATTTT
-	-	TRBJ2-5	13	TRBV6-5	CASRGGYQETQYF	TGTGCCAGCAGGGGCGGGTACCAAGAGACCCAGTACTTC
-	once	TRBJ2-3	14	TRBV11-2	CASSPEDWTDTQYF	TGTGCCAGCAGCCCGGAGGACTGGACAGATACGCAGTATTTT
-	once	TRBJ1-5	15	TRBV30	CAWSVPRETDQPQHF	TGTGCCTGGAGTGTACCGAGGGAAACCGATCAGCCCCAGCATTTT
-	-	TRBJ2-1	16	TRBV12-3/TRBV12-4	CASSEPRMGEANEQFF	TGTGCCAGCAGTGAACCTCGGATGGGCGAGGCCAATGAGCAGTTCTTC
TRBD2	-	TRBJ2-5	15	TRBV7-6	CASTLELAGQETQYF	TGTGCCAGCACCCTAGAACTAGCGGGACAAGAGACCCAGTACTTC
-	-	TRBJ2-3	14	TRBV7-9	CASSPPGQKDTQYF	TGTGCCAGCAGCCCTCCGGGGCAGAAAGATACGCAGTATTTT
TRBD2	-	TRBJ2-1	16	TRBV2	CASSEPASGGAHEQFF	TGTGCCAGCAGTGAGCCAGCTAGCGGGGGGGCTCATGAGCAGTTCTTC
-	-	TRBJ2-7	13	TRBV12-3/TRBV12-4	CASGTHPQYEQYF	TGTGCCAGCGGAACGCACCCCCAATACGAGCAGTACTTC
-	-	TRBJ2-1	15	TRBV9	CASSDTGGDSNEQFF	TGTGCCAGCAGCGATACCGGGGGTGACTCCAATGAGCAGTTCTTC